These 24 T cell receptor beta chains originate from one sample sequenced in a study of cytotoxic CD8 clonotypes in ibrutinib-treated CLL. Clones were read by immunoSEQ multiplex PCR, and TCRdb kept only the in-frame ones, dropping some. Of around 310,000 clones detected, 70% to 80% appear once; the ten largest clones hold approximately 7%. The sample consisted of PBMCs, taken before ibrutinib treatment. The source is a human donor with chronic lymphocytic leukemia.

The rearrangement uses TRBV29-1 and TRBJ2-1; 8 nucleotides agree with TRBD1. The CDR3 is 15 residues long. Unmatched junction bases numbered 4, after V lost 0 bases and J lost 3 bases. Germline CDR1 is SQVTM and CDR2 is ANQGSEA. The CDR3 sequence: CSVEDLTGDYNEQFF. CDR3 DNA: TGCAGCGTTGAAGATTTGACAGGGGACTACAATGAGCAGTTCTTC.

V is TRBV5-1 and J is TRBJ1-2; D perhaps matches TRBD1 (5 bases). CDR1 SGHRS and CDR2 YFSETQ come from the germline V gene. The V end lost 3 bases, the J end lost 4 bases, and 10 bases lay between the germline ends. This CDR3 comprises 13 residues. CDR3 in amino acids: CASSSGDAYGYTF. The CDR3 DNA is TGCGCCAGCAGCTCGGGGGACGCCTATGGCTACACCTTC.

There are a few counts of this clone. The J gene is TRBJ1-5, the V gene TRBV28; D gene unclear. Germline CDR1 is MDHEN and CDR2 is SYDVKM. The CDR3 covers 12 residues. The V gene lost 4 bases and the J gene lost 7 bases, with 8 bases spanning the gap. The CDR3 sequence is CASSSHGQPQHF. As DNA, the CDR3 is TGTGCCAGCAGTTCCCACGGGCAGCCCCAGCATTTT.

V gene TRBV4-2 combines with J gene TRBJ1-4, with D possibly matching TRBD1 (5 bases). CDR1 and CDR2 from the germline V gene are LGHNA and YNFKEQ. V lost 0 bases and J lost 4, with 6 bases in between. This CDR3 region has 14 residues. Here the CDR3 reads CASSQEGGNEKLFF. The CDR3 nucleotides read TGTGCCAGCAGCCAAGAGGGGGGTAATGAAAAACTGTTTTTT.

This clone showed up just once. This rearrangement joins TRBV5-6 to TRBJ2-7; 7 bases align to TRBD2. V lost 2 bases, J lost 2 bases, and 7 bases stayed unmatched. This CDR3 has 15 amino acids. Per the germline V gene, CDR1 is SGHDT and CDR2 is YYEEEE. This CDR3 is CASSLRVAGPYEQYF. The CDR3 nucleotides read TGTGCCAGCAGCTTAAGGGTAGCGGGCCCCTACGAGCAGTACTTC.

The V and J genes are TRBV25-1 and TRBJ2-7, with a possible D match to TRBD1 (5 bases). The CDR3 sequence is 14 residues long. Germline loops: CDR1 MGHDK, CDR2 SYGVNS. V was trimmed by 4 bases and J by 8 bases, leaving 18 bases between them. Here the CDR3 DNA reads TGTGCCAGCAGTGTCGCAGGGTTGAAGTATAAGCAGTACTTC. Amino acid sequence: CASSVAGLKYKQYF.

The chain has TRBV5-6 and TRBJ2-3; D might be TRBD2 (5 bases). This CDR3 is 15 amino acids long. The V gene lost 0 bases and the J gene lost 2 bases, with 10 bases spanning the gap. Germline CDR1 reads SGHDT; CDR2 reads YYEEEE. This CDR3 reads CASSLEGLHTDTQYF. The CDR3 region has the DNA TGTGCCAGCAGCTTGGAAGGACTCCACACAGATACGCAGTATTTT.

This chain connects TRBV7-9 to TRBJ1-2, with TRBD1 as a possible D gene (5 bases). Germline V gene sequence: CDR1 SEHNR, CDR2 FQNEAQ (reference sequence). V lost 5 bases, J lost 8 bases, and 12 bases lay in between. The CDR3 contains 12 residues. This CDR3 reads CASSVRDGGYTF. CDR3 coding DNA: TGTGCCAGCAGCGTCAGGGATGGGGGCTACACCTTC.

A note on this clone: This may be a read error, as it is one base from a much larger clone. The same CDR3 arises from other DNA sequences in this sample as well. The rearrangement uses TRBV5-4 and TRBJ1-1; D remains unclear. The CDR3 sequence is 13 residues long. Germline-derived CDR1 and CDR2 are SGHNT and YYREEE (reference sequence). V shed 0 bases and J shed 1 base, with 4 bases lying between them. Here the CDR3 reads CASSLDRNTEAFF. CDR3 DNA sequence: TGTGCCAGCAGCTTGGACAGGAACACTGAAGCTTTCTTT.

V and J are TRBV11-2 and TRBJ2-7; a possible D gene is TRBD2 (5 bases). CDR3 length: 14 amino acids. V was pared by 5 bases and J by 2 bases, with 13 bases between. The germline V gene has CDR1 SGHAT and CDR2 FQNNGV. CDR3: CASSLWTGPYEQYF. The CDR3 DNA is TGTGCCAGCAGCCTTTGGACTGGGCCCTACGAGCAGTACTTC.

The V and J genes are TRBV5-4 and TRBJ1-1; maybe TRBD1 (6 bases). Germline lookup yields CDR1 SGHNT and CDR2 YYREEE (reference sequence). This CDR3 has 16 amino acids. V lost 5 bases, J lost 2 bases, and 19 bases lay in between. The CDR3 sequence: CASRNNPTGTNTEAFF. The CDR3 DNA reads as TGTGCCAGCAGAAACAACCCCACAGGGACTAACACTGAAGCTTTCTTT.

The chain joins TRBV2 to TRBJ1-5; D not resolved. The germline V gene has CDR1 SNHLY and CDR2 FYNNEI. The CDR3 totals 13 residues. V shed 4 bases and J shed 5 bases, with 9 bases lying between them. DNA of the CDR3: TGTGCCAGCAGTGCTCAGTTTGATCAGCCCCAGCATTTT. Translation: CASSAQFDQPQHF.

V usage is TRBV12-5 and J usage is TRBJ1-5; TRBD1 matches at 9 bases. Germline CDR1 is LGHNT and CDR2 is FRNRAP. With 2 bases clipped from V and 4 bases from J, the junction kept 3 bases outside the gene matches. The CDR3 has 15 amino acids. Written as DNA, the CDR3 is TGTGCTAGTGGTTTGCCGGGGACAGGGAATCAGCCCCAGCATTTT. Protein product: CASGLPGTGNQPQHF. Together with reference TRBV12-5 and TRBJ1-5, the CDR3 gives the full variable domain: DARVTQTPRHKVTEMGQEVTMRCQPILGHNTVFWYRQTMMQGLELLAYFRNRAPLDDSGMPKDRFSAEMPDATLATLKIQPSEPRDSAVYFCASGLPGTGNQPQHFGDGTRLSIL.

The chain combines TRBV18 with TRBJ1-2; 10 nucleotides agree with TRBD1. Per germline, CDR1 KGHSH and CDR2 LQKENI. J lost 7 bases, V lost 0 bases, and 5 bases had no gene match. The CDR3 totals 15 residues. CDR3 protein: CASSPPGQGWRGYTF. CDR3 DNA sequence: TGTGCCAGCTCACCACCGGGACAGGGGTGGCGTGGCTACACCTTC.

The CDR3 sequence: CASSRGGPAYNEQFF. In DNA form, the CDR3 reads TGTGCCAGCAGCCGTGGTGGCCCTGCATACAATGAGCAGTTCTTC. The chain couples TRBV9 to TRBJ2-1; D is uncertain. With 4 bases removed from V and 4 bases from J, the gap between germline ends came to 15 bases. The CDR3 totals 15 residues. Looked up from germline, CDR1 is SGDLS and CDR2 is YYNGEE.

The V call is TRBV9, the J call TRBJ2-1; perhaps TRBD2 as D (6 bases). Trimming cost V 0 bases and J 9 bases, with 16 bases left between them. The CDR3 is 15 residues long. Germline V gene sequence: CDR1 SGDLS, CDR2 YYNGEE. CDR3 DNA sequence: TGTGCCAGCAGCGTAGATGATGGAGGGTGGGGTGAGCAGTTCTTC. This encodes CASSVDDGGWGEQFF.

The J gene is TRBJ1-1, the V gene TRBV11-3; maybe TRBD1 (6 bases). CDR1 is SGHNT and CDR2 is YENEEA in the germline V gene. This CDR3 has 13 residues. V lost 5 bases to trimming and J lost 1 base, with 8 bases between them. DNA of the CDR3: TGTGCCAGCAGCCCGACAGGGAACACTGAAGCTTTCTTT. Residues: CASSPTGNTEAFF.

This clone has a handful of counts. The chain uses TRBV5-1 and TRBJ2-7; D remains unclear. Germline V gene data show CDR1 as SGHRS and CDR2 as YFSETQ. Trimming removed 0 bases from V and 2 bases from J, with 12 bases in between. The CDR3 has 15 amino acids. Here the CDR3 reads CASSLEAGSTYEQYF. The DNA of the CDR3 is TGCGCCAGCAGCTTGGAGGCAGGTTCGACCTACGAGCAGTACTTC.

This chain connects TRBV19 to TRBJ1-5; no firm D call. Germline CDR1 and CDR2: LNHDA and SQIVND (reference sequence). The CDR3 totals 16 residues. V lost 3 bases, J lost 3 bases, and 15 bases lay in between. For the CDR3, the DNA is TGTGCCAGTAGTATGGCCTGGGAGGGTCCCAATCAGCCCCAGCATTTT. Its protein product is CASSMAWEGPNQPQHF.

This chain links TRBV28 with TRBJ2-7; 8 positions match TRBD2. Looked up from germline, CDR1 is MDHEN and CDR2 is SYDVKM. Trimming cost V 3 bases and J 5 bases; bases outside gene matches: 15. CDR3 length: 17 residues. CDR3 coding DNA: TGTGCCAGCAGTTTTATTCCCGGGACTAGGGAGGCCGACGAGCAGTACTTC. It codes for CASSFIPGTREADEQYF.

The J gene is TRBJ1-3, the V gene TRBV9; D remains unclear. This CDR3 has 15 residues. V was trimmed by 4 bases and J by 0 bases, leaving 11 bases between them. From germline, CDR1 is SGDLS and CDR2 YYNGEE. DNA for the CDR3: TGTGCCAGCAGCTCCACAGCGTCCTCTGGAAACACCATATATTTT. Its protein is CASSSTASSGNTIYF.

The V call is TRBV7-2, the J call TRBJ1-2; D gene uncertain. Per the germline V gene, CDR1 is SGHTA and CDR2 is FQGNSA. Trimming shortened V by 1 base and J by 0 bases, and 9 bases separated the two germline ends. CDR3 length: 15 residues. CDR3 DNA sequence: TGTGCCAGCAGCTTAGAATCAGCTTCTAACTATGGCTACACCTTC. Translation: CASSLESASNYGYTF.

The chain links TRBV11-2 to TRBJ2-7; 7 positions match TRBD1. Germline trimming cut 3 bases from V and 2 bases from J; bases unmatched to any gene: 4. The CDR3 is made up of 14 amino acids. CDR1 and CDR2 from the germline V gene are SGHAT and FQNNGV. CDR3 nucleotides: TGTGCCAGCAGCTTCGGACAGGTAACCTACGAGCAGTACTTC. Translating it yields CASSFGQVTYEQYF.

The chain links TRBV4-3 to TRBJ1-1, with TRBD1 identical over 7 bases. Trimming cost V 4 bases and J 5 bases; bases outside gene matches: 7. Germline V lookup: CDR1 LGHNA, CDR2 YSLEER. The CDR3 sequence is 14 residues long. DNA of the CDR3: TGCGCCAGCAGCCTCTCATACAGGGGTACTGAAGCTTTCTTT. Translating it yields CASSLSYRGTEAFF.